This is a list of T cell receptor beta chains from one sample in a study of T cell changes during pregnancy in multiple sclerosis. Only in-frame clones appear in the TCRdb table, and some are missing; sequencing was by immunoSEQ multiplex PCR. The data show 57,000 or so clones, roughly 90% seen once. Here the sequenced sample was peripheral blood, taken after pregnancy. These receptors were collected from a female donor in good health, enrolled as a control in a pregnancy study. The CDR3 runs from the conserved cysteine through the conserved F or W. A D gene is named only where the DNA matches it firmly. The listing skips clone size in some rows; elsewhere it reads once, few, many or a size class.

v_call	j_call	d_call	clone_size	cdr3_nt	cdr3_aa
TRBV28	TRBJ2-7	TRBD2	-	TGTGCCAGCAGTTCCAGACTAGCGGGGGAGCAGTACTTC	CASSSRLAGEQYF
TRBV15	TRBJ2-1	-	-	TGTGCCACCAGCAGAGTGAACAGGGCCAACAATGAGCAGTTCTTC	CATSRVNRANNEQFF
TRBV4-2	TRBJ1-5	TRBD1	-	TGTGCCAGCAGCCAAGGGACAGGGGGCAATCAGCCCCAGCATTTT	CASSQGTGGNQPQHF
TRBV18	TRBJ2-3	-	-	TGTGCCAGCTCACCAAGACAGGCAGATACGCAGTATTTT	CASSPRQADTQYF
TRBV6-1	TRBJ2-7	-	few	TGTGCCAGCCTGGACTTGCTCTACGAGCAGTACTTC	CASLDLLYEQYF
TRBV7-2	TRBJ2-7	-	-	TGTGCCAGCAGCTTAGATTGGGCGGGGCGGTCCTACGAGCAGTACTTC	CASSLDWAGRSYEQYF
TRBV19	TRBJ1-1	TRBD1	few	TGTGCCAGTAGTACCGACAGGGGATTGAACACTGAAGCTTTCTTT	CASSTDRGLNTEAFF
TRBV27	TRBJ2-7	TRBD2	once	TGTGCCAGCAGTTGGGGGAGGGCCTACGAGCAGTACTTC	CASSWGRAYEQYF
TRBV25-1	TRBJ2-1	TRBD2	-	TGTGCCAGCAGTGACGGGCAGCGGGAGTCATACGTTGAGCAGTTCTTC	CASSDGQRESYVEQFF
TRBV19	TRBJ1-2	-	-	TGTGCCAGTAGTCTTTCGGAGCGCGCTGGCTACACCTTC	CASSLSERAGYTF
TRBV4-3	TRBJ1-2	-	-	TGCGCCAGCAGCCAAGATGGGAGGGATGGCTACACCTTC	CASSQDGRDGYTF
TRBV14	TRBJ2-3	TRBD2	-	TGTGCCAGCAGCCAAGATCCAGCGGGAGTAAGCACAGATACGCAGTATTTT	CASSQDPAGVSTDTQYF
TRBV7-9	TRBJ1-1	-	-	TGTGCCAGCAGCTTAATTGGCGCCAGGGGCACTGAAGCTTTCTTT	CASSLIGARGTEAFF
TRBV2	TRBJ2-7	TRBD1	-	TGTGCCACCTCCAGGACAGGGGACGAGCAGTACTTC	CATSRTGDEQYF